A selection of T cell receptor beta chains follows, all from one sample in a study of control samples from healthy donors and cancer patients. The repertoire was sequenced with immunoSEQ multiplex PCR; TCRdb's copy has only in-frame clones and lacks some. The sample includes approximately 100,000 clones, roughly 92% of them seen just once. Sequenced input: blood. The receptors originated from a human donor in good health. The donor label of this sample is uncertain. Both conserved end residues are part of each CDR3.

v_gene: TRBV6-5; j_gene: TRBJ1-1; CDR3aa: CASSWGFSLRDTEAFF
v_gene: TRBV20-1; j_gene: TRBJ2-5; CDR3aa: CSASGLETQYF
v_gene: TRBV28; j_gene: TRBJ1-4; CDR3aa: CASSLAGSEEKLFF
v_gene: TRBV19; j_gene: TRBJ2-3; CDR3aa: CASSIVGADTQYF
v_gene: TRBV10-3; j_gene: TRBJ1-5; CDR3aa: CAISESSGSQPQHF
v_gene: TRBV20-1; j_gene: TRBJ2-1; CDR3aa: CSSTETQFF
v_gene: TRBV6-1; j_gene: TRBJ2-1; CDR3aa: CASSELGDEQFF
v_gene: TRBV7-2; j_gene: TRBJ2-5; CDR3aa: CASSLQGAQPQETQYF
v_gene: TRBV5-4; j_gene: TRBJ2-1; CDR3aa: CASRPSAGTYNEQFF
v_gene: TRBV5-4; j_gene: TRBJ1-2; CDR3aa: CASSLDSNFAGFYGYTF
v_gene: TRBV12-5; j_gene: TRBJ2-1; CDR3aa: CASARDRGPNEQFF
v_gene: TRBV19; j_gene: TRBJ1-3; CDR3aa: CASLIGTAAGNTIYF
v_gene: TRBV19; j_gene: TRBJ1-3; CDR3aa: CASSVTGVVGNTIYF
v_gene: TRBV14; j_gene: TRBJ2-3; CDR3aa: CASSQYRTDTQYF
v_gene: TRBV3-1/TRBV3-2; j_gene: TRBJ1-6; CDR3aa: CASSQVQSNSPLHF